The 21 T cell receptor beta chains given below trace back to one sample, sequenced in a study of vaccination and CD4 T cells after COVID-19. The antigens for these receptors are not known. Sample treatment: approximately nine-day PBMC culture with coronavirus spike peptide pools or control peptides (ViraFEST assay). Sequenced with the Oncomine TCR Beta short-read assay was DNA taken from cultured CD4+ T cells. TCRdb reprocessed the PCR reads with MiXCR, giving one entry per CDR3 protein. The repertoire holds some 13,000 distinct CDR3 sequences, with roughly 40% as singletons. Sequencing used CD4+ T cells from blood, cultured in vitro. These receptors were taken from a human donor who had recovered from COVID-19.

The chain recombines TRBV6-2 or TRBV6-3 with TRBJ2-3, with 8 bases aligning to TRBD1. V lost 9 bases to trimming and J lost 2 bases; unmatched junction nucleotides: 19. Looked up from germline, CDR1 is MNHEY and CDR2 is SVGEGT. The CDR3 consists of 18 residues. Here the CDR3 reads CASTKILDRGLNTDTQYF. CDR3 DNA: TGTGCCAGTACGAAGATTTTAGACAGGGGCCTTAACACAGATACGCAGTATTTT.

The V gene is TRBV7-9, the J gene TRBJ1-1; possibly TRBD1 for D (5 bases). V was pared by 5 bases and J by 10 bases, with 8 bases between. The CDR3 runs 10 residues. Germline CDR1 and CDR2: SEHNR and FQNEAQ (reference sequence). The CDR3: CASSPGTAFF. Here the CDR3 DNA reads TGTGCCAGCAGCCCGGGGACAGCTTTCTTT.

The genes are TRBV7-9 and TRBJ2-2, with TRBD1 identical over 7 bases. Germline values: CDR1 SEHNR, CDR2 FQNEAQ (reference sequence). Trimming took 6 bases from V and 1 from J; bases not matched to a gene: 5. There are 15 residues in the CDR3. CDR3 sequence: CASRARTGNTGELFF. The CDR3 nucleotides read TGTGCCAGCAGGGCTAGGACAGGGAACACCGGGGAGCTGTTTTTT.

This clonotype was seen a few times. V usage is TRBV12-3 or TRBV12-4 and J usage is TRBJ2-1; D is tentatively TRBD1 or TRBD2 (6 bases each). The V end lost 6 bases, the J end lost 9 bases, and 18 bases lay between the germline ends. This CDR3 has 14 amino acids. For the CDR3, the DNA is TGTGCCAGCAGCCGGCGCCGGGGGCCCATTGAGCAGTTCTTC. It translates to CASSRRRGPIEQFF.

V is TRBV6-1 and J is TRBJ1-6, with a possible D match to TRBD1 (5 bases). CDR1 is MNHNS and CDR2 is SASEGT in the germline V gene. Trimming took 6 bases from V and 3 from J, leaving 15 bases between them. This CDR3 has 16 residues. CDR3 sequence: CASRKSRDFYNSPLHF. CDR3 bases: TGTGCCAGCAGAAAGTCTAGGGACTTCTATAATTCACCCCTCCACTTT.

The rearrangement joins TRBV11-2 to TRBJ1-4; possible D gene TRBD1, 5 bases. This CDR3 has 15 amino acids. The germline V gene has CDR1 SGHAT and CDR2 FQNNGV. Trimming shortened V by 1 base and J by 8 bases, and 14 bases separated the two germline ends. The CDR3 loop reads CASSLGGVLGEKLFF. The DNA of the CDR3 is TGTGCCAGCAGCTTAGGGGGGGTCCTCGGCGAAAAACTGTTTTTT.

This clonotype has more than one count but fewer than ten. J is TRBJ1-5 and V is TRBV21-1; the table's D gene call, TRBD1, was not cross checked with the DNA. TRBV21-1 is deemed a pseudogene. The CDR3 loop spans 15 amino acids. The CDR3 spells CANPTSRVGNQPQHF. In DNA, the CDR3 is TGTGCCAATCCAACGTCCCGCGTCGGCAATCAGCCCCAGCATTTT.

This clonotype was seen a few times. J is TRBJ1-3 and V is TRBV2; D unclear. The V gene lost 1 base and the J gene lost 1 base, with 8 bases spanning the gap. The germline V gene has CDR1 SNHLY and CDR2 FYNNEI. CDR3 size: 15 residues. The CDR3 DNA follows: TGTGCCAGCAGTGAAGAGGCACTGTCTGGAAACACCATATATTTT. It is translated as CASSEEALSGNTIYF.

This clonotype turned up a few times. The chain links TRBV14 to TRBJ1-2; TRBD1 matches 9 bases. V trimming: 4 bases; J trimming: 4 bases; junction bases outside the gene matches: 7. CDR1 SGHDN and CDR2 FVKESK come from the germline V gene. This CDR3 is 15 amino acids long. CDR3 in amino acids: CASSPPGQGFYGYTF. The CDR3, as DNA: TGTGCCAGCAGCCCCCCGGGACAGGGCTTCTATGGCTACACCTTC.

The CDR3 protein is CASSGYTEAFF. The CDR3 DNA is TGTGCCAGCAGCGGGTACACTGAAGCTTTCTTT. The chain links TRBV2 to TRBJ1-1; D is undetermined. This CDR3 has 11 residues. The germline V gene encodes CDR1 SNHLY and CDR2 FYNNEI. V dropped 6 bases and J dropped 3 bases, with 5 bases sitting between them.

This clonotype was seen more than once but under ten times. Sequence at one end of the junction differs from germline and may be a read error. The V and J genes are TRBV7-6 and TRBJ1-1, with TRBD1 as a possible D gene (5 bases). Germline V gene sequence: CDR1 SGHVS, CDR2 FNYEAQ. The CDR3 consists of 13 residues. CDR3 region: CASSLQENTEAFF. The CDR3 DNA follows: TGTGCTAGCAGCTTACAGGAGAACACTGAAGCTTTCTTT.

This chain uses TRBV27 with TRBJ2-7, with TRBD2 matching 13 bases. The germline V gene encodes CDR1 MNHEY and CDR2 SMNVEV (reference sequence). This CDR3 is 17 amino acids long. V lost 9 bases and J lost 3; bases outside the gene matches: 14. CDR3 in DNA: TGTGCCAGTAGAAAAGGGACTAGCGGGGACTCCTACTACGAGCAGTACTTC. Amino acids: CASRKGTSGDSYYEQYF.

This rearrangement joins TRBV10-2 to TRBJ1-6; 8 nucleotides agree with TRBD1. The CDR3 covers 14 residues. V shed 6 bases and J 11 bases; nucleotides not matched to a gene: 9. The germline V gene encodes CDR1 WSHSY and CDR2 SAAADI. In DNA, the CDR3 is TGCGCCAGCAGGGAACAGGGGGGAGGGACACCCCTCCACTTT. Protein product: CASREQGGGTPLHF.

The rearrangement joins TRBV19 to TRBJ2-7; possible D gene TRBD1, 6 bases. CDR3 length: 15 amino acids. Per germline, CDR1 LNHDA and CDR2 SQIVND (reference sequence). The V end was cut by 6 bases, the J end by 3 bases, with 18 bases between. The CDR3 coding sequence is TGTGCCAGTAGAGATACCGGGACATTTAACTACGAGCAGTACTTC. It codes for CASRDTGTFNYEQYF.

J is TRBJ2-3 and V is TRBV24-1; no definite D call. Trimming shortened V by 3 bases and J by 5 bases, and 17 bases separated the two germline ends. The germline gives CDR1 KGHDR, CDR2 SFDVKD. CDR3 length equals 16 residues. The chain's CDR3 is CATSDGSERAVDTQYF. In nucleotides, the CDR3 is TGTGCCACCAGTGATGGCAGTGAAAGGGCGGTAGATACGCAGTATTTT.

The chain recombines TRBV11-3 with TRBJ2-1; the D gene is possibly TRBD2 (6 bases). V was pared by 3 bases and J by 1 base, with 7 bases between. CDR3 length: 14 amino acids. The V gene's germline CDR1 is SGHNT and CDR2 YENEEA. In DNA form, the CDR3 reads TGTGCCAGCAGCTTGGGGGGTTCCTACAATGAGCAGTTCTTC. It translates to CASSLGGSYNEQFF.

J is TRBJ2-7 and V is TRBV10-1; 7 positions match TRBD2. Trimming at V came to 0 bases and at J to 4 bases, leaving 3 bases not matched to a gene. The germline V gene has CDR1 WNHNN and CDR2 SYGVQD (reference sequence). This CDR3 contains 14 residues. The CDR3, as DNA: TGCGCCAGCAGTGAGTCGGCTAGCGGTTACGAGCAGTACTTC. It codes for CASSESASGYEQYF.

The chain couples TRBV7-9 to TRBJ1-1, with a tentative D call TRBD1 (5 bases). This CDR3 is built from 14 residues. The germline V gene encodes CDR1 SEHNR and CDR2 FQNEAQ (reference sequence). The V gene lost 4 bases and the J gene lost 4 bases, with 13 bases spanning the gap. CDR3 coding DNA: TGTGCCAGCAGCTCGTGGGGGAGTAGCACTGAAGCTTTCTTT. As protein: CASSSWGSSTEAFF. Full variable domain (rest looked up from reference TRBV7-9 and TRBJ1-1): DTGVSQNPRHKITKRGQNVTFRCDPISEHNRLYWYRQTLGQGPEFLTYFQNEAQLEKSRLLSDRFSAERPKGSFSTLEIQRTEQGDSAMYLCASSSWGSSTEAFFGQGTRLTVV.

This clonotype was counted between two and nine times. The gene calls are TRBV7-9 and TRBJ1-2, with a possible D match to TRBD1 (5 bases). The CDR3 covers 14 residues. From germline, CDR1 is SEHNR and CDR2 FQNEAQ (reference sequence). Trimming took 5 bases from V and 5 from J, leaving 15 bases between them. The CDR3 DNA is TGTGCCAGCAGCCCCTCGACTGGGGGGTATGGCTACACCTTC. Amino acids: CASSPSTGGYGYTF. The full variable domain, in which reference TRBV7-9 and TRBJ1-2 provide the parts outside the CDR3, is DTGVSQNPRHKITKRGQNVTFRCDPISEHNRLYWYRQTLGQGPEFLTYFQNEAQLEKSRLLSDRFSAERPKGSFSTLEIQRTEQGDSAMYLCASSPSTGGYGYTFGSGTRLTVV.

The chain is built from TRBV12-3 or TRBV12-4 and TRBJ2-3; D is unclear. The V end was cut by 2 bases, the J end by 1 base, with 7 bases between. The length of the CDR3 is 14 residues. In nucleotides, the CDR3 is TGTGCCAGCAGTTTATTGTGGCGCACAGATACGCAGTATTTT. It yields the protein CASSLLWRTDTQYF.

The gene calls are TRBV11-2 and TRBJ1-3, with a possible D match to TRBD1 (6 bases). Trimming cost V 5 bases and J 4 bases, with 9 bases left between them. Germline V gene lookup returns CDR1 SGHAT and CDR2 FQNNGV. This CDR3 has 13 amino acids. The CDR3 DNA reads as TGTGCCAGCAGCAAAGGGACAGGAAACACCATATATTTT. Translated, it gives CASSKGTGNTIYF.